Listed below are T cell receptor beta chains from one sample, sequenced in a study of blood T cells in healthy people across ages. TCRdb analysed the 5' RACE reads with MiXCR anew, one entry per CDR3 protein. The data hold some 1.7 million distinct CDR3 sequences, with approximately 28% observed a single time. Sequenced material: blood. These receptors came from a woman between 25 and 40 years old in good health. Both conserved end residues are trimmed from each CDR3.

v_gene	j_gene	CDR3aa
TRBV5-1	TRBJ2-7	ASSTGRRYEQY
TRBV11-2	TRBJ2-5	VSSFLGEVREQY
TRBV27	TRBJ1-1	ASSSGQGANTEAF
TRBV30	TRBJ1-5	AWSVLEGRGQPQH
TRBV4-2	TRBJ2-1	ASSLPLSDEQF
TRBV7-9	TRBJ2-1	ASSPTSGYHNEQF
TRBV20-1	TRBJ2-7	SARVRRGPSYEQY
TRBV28	TRBJ1-4	ASSSPKADAGEKLF
TRBV4-1	TRBJ2-1	ASSQGGRGGRFNEQF
TRBV20-1	TRBJ1-2	SARRNSGYT
TRBV9	TRBJ1-2	ASSPSGTGRYGYT
TRBV7-6	TRBJ1-1	ASSLRPQGEAF
TRBV5-1	TRBJ1-6	ASRENNSPLH
TRBV29-1	TRBJ2-1	SVAGQGHEQF
TRBV29-1	TRBJ1-4	SVAETGWTEKLF
TRBV29-1	TRBJ1-1	SVEREGGTEAF
TRBV18	NA	ASSTIKGPYEQY
TRBV7-2	TRBJ2-7	ASSPRAREQY
TRBV5-6	TRBJ1-1	ASSGRAGAGTEAF
TRBV20-1	TRBJ2-7	SARAPGTDYEQY
TRBV20-1	TRBJ2-7	SARPPGGYEQY
TRBV20-1	TRBJ2-3	SARPLAATDTQY
TRBV5-5	TRBJ1-4	ASSVLASNEKLF
TRBV15	TRBJ2-5	ATSRDSETQY
TRBV12-3/TRBV12-4	TRBJ1-1	ASSWGGGGNAAF
TRBV12-3/TRBV12-4	TRBJ2-1	ASSLVGTMQF
TRBV20-1	TRBJ2-2	SASMGRARELF
TRBV6-5	TRBJ2-3	ASNRGYRTDTQY
TRBV9	TRBJ1-6	ASSVGWPQSSPLH
TRBV20-1	TRBJ1-1	SARDAWGTEAF
TRBV6-4	TRBJ2-1	ASSRDSLSWDEQF
TRBV15	TRBJ2-1	ATSRYKGGRADEQF
TRBV20-1	TRBJ2-5	SARDYTGTPQETQY
TRBV5-1	TRBJ2-5	ASSFGTGGSGEEY
TRBV11-2	TRBJ2-7	ASSPRTDSSYEQN
TRBV7-2	TRBJ2-1	ASTYSYNEQF
TRBV20-1	TRBJ2-1	STIRGGSAHNEQF